What follows are 25 T cell receptor beta chains derived from one specimen sequenced in a study of T cells after yellow fever vaccination. In TCRdb, the 5' RACE reads were re-called with MiXCR into one record per CDR3 protein. The data contain 300,000 to 400,000 distinct CDR3 sequences, roughly 4% of them singletons. This sample comprised PBMCs, obtained 5 days after the yellow fever booster vaccination. The source of these receptors is a man between 18 and 29 years old who received the YFV17D yellow fever vaccine.

V gene TRBV7-2 combines with J gene TRBJ1-2; maybe TRBD1 (5 bases). Germline V gene lookup returns CDR1 SGHTA and CDR2 FQGNSA. V was pared by 1 base and J by 8 bases, with 14 bases between. This CDR3 is 14 amino acids long. The CDR3 reads CASSLGLSWDGYTF. The CDR3 nucleotides are TGTGCCAGCAGCTTAGGTCTCTCGTGGGACGGCTACACCTTC.

V is TRBV5-5 and J is TRBJ2-7, with TRBD1 matching 9 bases. The germline gives CDR1 SGHKS, CDR2 YYEKEE (reference sequence). CDR3 length equals 15 residues. With V trimmed by 4 bases and J by 2 bases, 7 bases remained unmatched. CDR3 sequence reads: CASSVGQGGTYEQYF. The CDR3, as DNA: TGTGCCAGCAGCGTGGGACAGGGCGGAACCTACGAGCAGTACTTC.

This clonotype was detected many times. The CDR3 loop reads CASSGGPGDTQYF. CDR3 coding DNA: TGTGCCAGCAGCGGCGGTCCGGGGGATACGCAGTATTTT. The gene calls are TRBV7-2 and TRBJ2-3, with D maybe TRBD2 (5 bases). CDR1 and CDR2 from the germline V gene are SGHTA and FQGNSA. The length of the CDR3 is 13 residues. V was cut by 5 bases and J by 6 bases, with 12 bases left in between.

This clonotype has a count of ten or more. This chain connects TRBV4-1 to TRBJ2-3; a weak D match, TRBD1 (5 bases). This CDR3 region has 17 residues. Trimming left V 0 bases short and J 1 base short, with 14 bases between. Per germline, CDR1 MGHRA and CDR2 YSYEKL. CDR3 region: CASSQDLGARGTDTQYF. DNA for the CDR3: TGCGCCAGCAGCCAAGATTTAGGGGCCCGCGGCACAGATACGCAGTATTTT.

This clonotype was detected ten times or more. The chain is built from TRBV7-9 and TRBJ2-1, with 10 bases matching TRBD2. CDR1 is SEHNR, CDR2 FQNEAQ, per germline (reference sequence). The ends lost 2 bases at V and 8 bases at J; junction bases unmatched: 15. CDR3 length: 18 amino acids. In DNA form, the CDR3 reads TGTGCCAGCAGCTTACCTAGCGGGGGATGGCGTAATAGCGATGAGCAGTTCTTC. This sequence encodes CASSLPSGGWRNSDEQFF.

This clonotype was seen a handful of times. The chain is built from TRBV9 and TRBJ1-4, with TRBD1 as a possible D gene (5 bases). This CDR3 spans 15 amino acids. Germline CDR1 SGDLS, CDR2 YYNGEE. V gave up 0 bases and J gave up 5 bases, with 11 bases separating them. The CDR3 protein is CASSVAGAKNEKLFF. Here the CDR3 DNA reads TGTGCCAGCAGCGTAGCTGGGGCCAAAAATGAAAAACTGTTTTTT.

J is TRBJ1-4 and V is TRBV21-1; the listed D gene, TRBD1, was not tested against the DNA. TRBV21-1 is tagged as a pseudogene. This CDR3 is 14 amino acids long. The CDR3 DNA reads TGTGCCAGCAGCAAAGATTCCCGGGACATCAGATGGTTTTTT. This sequence encodes CASSKDSRDIRWFF.

This clonotype was recorded a few times. This chain joins TRBV7-8 and TRBJ1-5; TRBD1 agrees at 8 bases. This CDR3 comprises 15 residues. Trimming removed 7 bases from V and 3 bases from J; junction bases left unmatched: 8. In germline, CDR1 is SGHVS, CDR2 FQNEAQ. The CDR3 sequence is CASTADRGFNQPQHF. CDR3 DNA sequence: TGTGCCAGCACCGCCGACAGGGGCTTCAATCAGCCCCAGCATTTT.

The table lists this clonotype with a few counts. This rearrangement joins TRBV5-8 to TRBJ1-1; D uncertain. Germline CDR1 is SGHTS and CDR2 is YDEGEE. V lost 0 bases and J lost 0, with 9 bases in between. CDR3 length equals 15 residues. The CDR3 is CASSLVRIMNTEAFF. DNA of the CDR3: TGTGCCAGCAGCTTGGTCAGAATCATGAACACTGAAGCTTTCTTT.

The gene calls are TRBV5-1 and TRBJ1-1, with D possibly TRBD1 on 5 matching bases. The V gene lost 4 bases and the J gene lost 1 base, with 17 bases spanning the gap. This CDR3 has 16 amino acids. Germline CDR1 is SGHRS and CDR2 is YFSETQ. The chain's CDR3 is CASSPTGTLRNTEAFF. The CDR3 region has the DNA TGCGCCAGCAGCCCTACAGGAACTCTCAGGAACACTGAAGCTTTCTTT.

Many counts were recorded for this clonotype. Here the CDR3 reads CASSLMGATYNEQFF. The CDR3 coding sequence is TGTGCCAGCAGTTTAATGGGGGCTACCTACAATGAGCAGTTCTTC. The V and J genes are TRBV12-3 or TRBV12-4 and TRBJ2-1, with D maybe TRBD1 (6 bases). V lost 2 bases, J lost 2 bases, and 10 bases lay in between. This CDR3 is 15 amino acids long.

The sample holds a few counts of this clonotype. The rearrangement uses TRBV6-5 and TRBJ1-1; 7 nucleotides align to TRBD1. CDR3 length: 17 amino acids. The V segment lost 4 bases and the J segment 0 bases; nucleotides outside the gene matches: 11. The germline V gene has CDR1 MNHEY and CDR2 SVGAGI. Here the CDR3 reads CASSLEQGGLLNTEAFF. The CDR3, as DNA: TGTGCCAGCAGTTTGGAGCAGGGGGGGCTTTTGAACACTGAAGCTTTCTTT.

Ten or more counts support this clonotype. The V gene is TRBV5-1, the J gene TRBJ2-3; tentatively, D is TRBD1 (6 bases). The V end was cut by 0 bases, the J end by 4 bases, with 15 bases between. The CDR3 extends over 16 amino acids. Germline V gene data show CDR1 as SGHRS and CDR2 as YFSETQ. For the CDR3, the DNA is TGCGCCAGCAGCTTGGGCCCAGGGGTAGGCCCAGATACGCAGTATTTT. This translates into CASSLGPGVGPDTQYF. Looking up the rest from reference TRBV5-1 and TRBJ2-3 gives the full variable domain: KAGVTQTPRYLIKTRGQQVTLSCSPISGHRSVSWYQQTPGQGLQFLFEYFSETQRNKGNFPGRFSGRQFSNSRSEMNVSTLELGDSALYLCASSLGPGVGPDTQYFGPGTRLTVL.

Ten or more counts support this clonotype. The genes are TRBV7-2 and TRBJ2-5; D not certain. Trimming removed 1 base from V and 1 base from J, with 7 bases in between. The CDR3 consists of 14 residues. From germline, CDR1 is SGHTA and CDR2 FQGNSA. The CDR3, as DNA: TGTGCCAGCAGCTTAGAGGCAGTCCAAGAGACCCAGTACTTC. Amino acid sequence: CASSLEAVQETQYF.

Only a few counts were recorded for this clonotype. The rearrangement joins TRBV20-1 to TRBJ2-2; D is unresolved. CDR3 size: 14 residues. Germline CDR1 reads DFQATT; CDR2 reads SNEGSKA (reference sequence). V lost 2 bases to trimming and J lost 5 bases, with 12 bases between them. DNA for the CDR3: TGCAGTGCTAGACAGGCCGAAAGGACCGGGGAGCTGTTTTTT. The encoded protein is CSARQAERTGELFF.

V is TRBV28 and J is TRBJ2-5; the D call may be TRBD1 or TRBD2 (5 bases each). CDR3 length: 15 residues. V shed 6 bases and J shed 7 bases, with 21 bases lying between them. The germline V gene has CDR1 MDHEN and CDR2 SYDVKM. The CDR3 region is CASRPLTAPRGTQYF. The CDR3 DNA sequence: TGTGCCAGCAGACCTTTGACAGCCCCGAGGGGGACCCAGTACTTC.

A few counts support this clonotype. The chain is built from TRBV7-9 and TRBJ1-5; D may be TRBD1 (6 bases). The ends were cut back, 6 bases at V and 7 bases at J, with 10 bases in the middle. The CDR3 loop spans 12 amino acids. Germline V gene lookup returns CDR1 SEHNR and CDR2 FQNEAQ (reference sequence). The CDR3 region has the DNA TGTGCCAGCAGTTCAGACAGGCAGCCCCAGCATTTT. Translated, it gives CASSSDRQPQHF.

The chain couples TRBV3-1 to TRBJ1-1, with D unresolved. Germline CDR1 reads LGHDT; CDR2 reads YNNKEL (reference sequence). V was shortened by 1 base and J by 7 bases, with 7 bases between the two germline ends. The CDR3 spans 12 residues. The CDR3 sequence is CASSQGNLEAFF. The CDR3 DNA is TGTGCCAGCAGCCAAGGTAATCTTGAAGCTTTCTTT.

As regards this clonotype: This may stem from a read error, because a much larger clone lies one nucleotide away. The chain combines TRBV5-4 with TRBJ2-3, with 7 bases fitting TRBD1. The CDR3 runs to 15 residues. The germline gives CDR1 SGHNT, CDR2 YYREEE (reference sequence). V lost 4 bases, J lost 0 bases, and 5 bases stayed unmatched. This chain's CDR3 is CASSGDRTSTDTQYF. For the CDR3, the DNA is TGTGCCAGCAGCGGGGACAGAACTAGCACAGATACGCAGTATTTT. The full variable domain, completed using reference TRBV5-4 and TRBJ2-3, is ETGVTQSPTHLIKTRGQQVTLRCSSQSGHNTVSWYQQALGQGPQFIFQYYREEENGRGNFPPRFSGLQFPNYSSELNVNALELDDSALYLCASSGDRTSTDTQYFGPGTRLTVL.

This clonotype appeared many times. The junction departs from the called germline gene at one end, perhaps through a read error. J is TRBJ2-1 and V is TRBV7-8; 7 positions match TRBD1. CDR3 length equals 11 residues. CDR1 is SGHVS and CDR2 is FQNEAQ in the germline V gene. CDR3 DNA sequence: TGTGCCAGCAGCTTGGGAGACAGGGAAGTCTTC. Protein product: CASSLGDREVF.

This clonotype was picked up many times. The chain has TRBV7-9 and TRBJ2-2; no clear D gene. Germline V CDR1 and CDR2: SEHNR, FQNEAQ (reference sequence). The V end was cut by 8 bases, the J end by 1 base, with 8 bases between. The CDR3 has 13 amino acids. The CDR3 region is CASPKGNTGELFF. CDR3 coding DNA: TGTGCCAGCCCCAAGGGGAACACCGGGGAGCTGTTTTTT.

The V and J genes are TRBV5-1 and TRBJ1-2, with TRBD1 identical over 9 bases. The CDR3 consists of 14 residues. From germline, CDR1 is SGHRS and CDR2 YFSETQ. After removal of 4 bases from V and 5 bases from J, the junction contained 6 bases not matched to a gene. The CDR3 DNA reads as TGCGCCAGCAGCCTCCAGGACAGGGGATATGGCTACACCTTC. This codes for CASSLQDRGYGYTF.

This CDR3 reads CAWSVEFGNTIYF. In nucleotides, the CDR3 is TGTGCCTGGAGTGTGGAGTTTGGAAACACCATATATTTT. The rearrangement uses TRBV30 and TRBJ1-3, with unresolved D. Trimming removed 0 bases at V and 3 bases at J, with 6 bases between. In germline, CDR1 is GTSNPN, CDR2 SVGIG (reference sequence). The CDR3 contains 13 residues. The whole variable domain, remainder taken from reference TRBV30 and TRBJ1-3, is SQTIHQWPATLVQPVGSPLSLECTVEGTSNPNLYWYRQAAGRGLQLLFYSVGIGQISSEVPQNLSASRPQDRQFILSSKKLLLSDSGFYLCAWSVEFGNTIYFGEGSWLTVV.

In this sample, this clonotype turned up a few times. The DNA of the CDR3 is TGCGCCAGCAGCTTGATGGGAGGATCACCCCTCCACTTT. It encodes CASSLMGGSPLHF. The V and J genes are TRBV5-1 and TRBJ1-6; D remains ambiguous. Germline assignment: CDR1 SGHRS and CDR2 YFSETQ. Trimming pared 1 base from V and 10 bases from J, leaving 9 bases between. This CDR3 has 13 amino acids.

In its sample, this clonotype was seen many times. The rearrangement joins TRBV3-1 to TRBJ2-3; the D is unclear. CDR1 is LGHDT, CDR2 YNNKEL, per germline (reference sequence). This CDR3 region has 12 residues. Trimming stripped 4 bases from V and 9 bases from J, with 11 bases between. The CDR3 nucleotides are TGTGCCAGCAGCCCCGGCAGGCGGACGCAGTATTTT. Its protein product is CASSPGRRTQYF.